The next 6 T cell receptor beta chains were all read from a single sample in a study of shared clonotypes between healthy human individuals. Here immunoSEQ multiplex PCR was the method, and the copy in TCRdb shows in-frame clones only, minus some. The table has approximately 480,000 clones, roughly 85% seen once. Sequenced input: PBMCs. Every receptor here comes from a woman aged 40 to 50 in good health. Some clones in this sample may be carry-over from other donors' samples.

The chain combines TRBV5-4 with TRBJ2-3; D is ambiguous. Germline V gene data show CDR1 as SGHNT and CDR2 as YYREEE (reference sequence). V was shortened by 3 bases and J by 0 bases, with 14 bases between the two germline ends. CDR3 length: 16 amino acids. In DNA, the CDR3 is TGTGCCAGCAGCTGGACGGGTAGCACTAGCACAGATACGCAGTATTTT. Translation: CASSWTGSTSTDTQYF.

The CDR3 DNA is TGTGCCAGCAGCTTAGCTGGATCCTACGAGCAGTACTTC. It codes for CASSLAGSYEQYF. This chain uses TRBV7-6 with TRBJ2-7; no clear D gene. This CDR3 has 13 residues. The germline V gene has CDR1 SGHVS and CDR2 FNYEAQ. Trimming stripped 0 bases from V and 1 base from J, with 4 bases between.

The chain uses TRBV10-3 and TRBJ2-7; tentatively, D is TRBD1 (6 bases). V was trimmed by 10 bases and J by 0 bases, leaving 22 bases between them. This CDR3 has 16 residues. Germline V lookup: CDR1 ENHRY, CDR2 SYGVKD. The CDR3 region is CATGTLPGQLSYEQYF. The CDR3 coding sequence is TGTGCCACCGGGACCCTTCCGGGACAACTCTCCTACGAGCAGTACTTC.

The rearrangement joins TRBV28 to TRBJ2-2; 7 nucleotides line up with TRBD1. CDR1 and CDR2 (germline): MDHEN, SYDVKM. This CDR3 is built from 13 residues. The ends lost 8 bases at V and 4 bases at J; junction bases unmatched: 4. In nucleotides, the CDR3 is TGTGCCAGCGGCCGGGACAGCACCGGGGAGCTGTTTTTT. This encodes CASGRDSTGELFF.

This chain connects TRBV5-6 to TRBJ2-5, with TRBD2 as a possible D gene (7 bases). V was cut by 0 bases and J by 4 bases, with 16 bases left in between. Per germline, CDR1 SGHDT and CDR2 YYEEEE. This CDR3 contains 16 residues. The CDR3 region is CASSLAGGGGIETQYF. Here the CDR3 DNA reads TGTGCCAGCAGCTTGGCTGGGGGGGGCGGAATAGAGACCCAGTACTTC.

The chain employs TRBV5-4 and TRBJ2-3; tentatively, D is TRBD1 (6 bases). Germline-derived CDR1 and CDR2 are SGHNT and YYREEE (reference sequence). V gave up 6 bases and J gave up 0 bases, with 14 bases separating them. The CDR3 sequence is 15 residues long. The CDR3 is CASKNRERSTDTQYF. Written as DNA, the CDR3 is TGTGCCAGCAAAAACAGGGAACGTAGCACAGATACGCAGTATTTT.